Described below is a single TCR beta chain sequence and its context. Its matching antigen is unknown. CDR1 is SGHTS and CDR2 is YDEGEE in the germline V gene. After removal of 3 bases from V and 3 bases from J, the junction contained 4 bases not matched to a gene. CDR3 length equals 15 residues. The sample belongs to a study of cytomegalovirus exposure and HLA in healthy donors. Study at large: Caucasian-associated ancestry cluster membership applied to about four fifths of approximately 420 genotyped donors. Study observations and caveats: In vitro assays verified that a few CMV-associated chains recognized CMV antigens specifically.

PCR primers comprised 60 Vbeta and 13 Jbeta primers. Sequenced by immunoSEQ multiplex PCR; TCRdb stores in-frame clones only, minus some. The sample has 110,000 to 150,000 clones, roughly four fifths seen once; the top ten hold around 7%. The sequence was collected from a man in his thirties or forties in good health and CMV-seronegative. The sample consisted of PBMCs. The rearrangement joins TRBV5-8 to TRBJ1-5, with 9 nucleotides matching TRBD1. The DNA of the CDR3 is TGTGCCAGCAGCTCCGGGACAGGGCCCAATCAGCCCCAGCATTTT. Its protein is CASSSGTGPNQPQHF. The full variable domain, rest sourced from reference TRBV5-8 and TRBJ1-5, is EAGVTQSPTHLIKTRGQQATLRCSPISGHTSVYWYQQALGLGLQFLLWYDEGEERNRGNFPPRFSGRQFPNYSSELNVNALELEDSALYLCASSSGTGPNQPQHFGDGTRLSIL.